This TCR beta chain came from a study of blood T cell repertoires in COVID-19. Study background: Samples came from the United States, Italy and Spain, spanning acute and convalescent COVID-19. Sample material is recorded as cDNA or gDNA derived from T cells, B-cell-depleted T cells, or PBMCs.

Germline V CDR1 and CDR2: LGHDT, YNNKEL (reference sequence). This CDR3 has 14 amino acids. Trimming took off 5 bases at V and 5 bases at J, with 14 bases between the two ends. Clones were read by immunoSEQ multiplex PCR, and TCRdb kept only the in-frame ones, dropping some. The sample shows about 26,000 clones, around two thirds of them seen only once. This chain uses TRBV3-1 (or the pseudogene TRBV3-2) with TRBJ2-3; possibly TRBD2 for D (6 bases). This receptor was taken from a man in his 60s with active or convalescent COVID-19. Sequenced sample: peripheral blood. CDR3 sequence (DNA): TGTGCCAGCAGCTCCCTCCGGGGAGGAGATACGCAGTATTTT. Translation gives CASSSLRGGDTQYF.